The 8 T cell receptor beta chains listed next were all sequenced from one sample in a study of T cells in Graves' hyperthyroidism and ophthalmopathy. RNA transcripts yielded amplified TCR beta CDR3 regions. First-round RT-PCR targeting the TCR CDR3 was performed with the HTBI primer set. MiXCR was run by TCRdb on the multiplex PCR reads, yielding one entry per CDR3 protein. The data hold some 360,000 distinct CDR3 sequences, with more than 11% observed a single time. The sample was blood. Source of these receptors: a woman aged 55-69 years with Graves' hyperthyroidism.

The chain couples TRBV10-3 to TRBJ2-5; no clear D gene. The CDR3 is 12 amino acids. V was pared by 3 bases and J by 5 bases, with 7 bases between. The germline V gene has CDR1 ENHRY and CDR2 SYGVKD. The CDR3 here is CAISDRGETQYF. CDR3 coding DNA: TGTGCCATCAGTGACCGTGGGGAGACCCAGTACTTC.

This clonotype appeared many times. The J gene is TRBJ2-1, the V gene TRBV28, with TRBD1 matching over 8 bases. Germline V gene data show CDR1 as MDHEN and CDR2 as SYDVKM. The CDR3 contains 16 residues. The V gene end was trimmed by 3 bases and the J gene end by 6 bases; junction bases not matched to a gene: 10. CDR3 bases: TGTGCCAGCAGTTTTACAGGGGGGCAACGTATCAATGAGCAGTTCTTC. Protein: CASSFTGGQRINEQFF.

This clonotype came up many times. The chain combines TRBV2 with TRBJ2-7; D remains ambiguous. V lost 1 base, J lost 3 bases, and 7 bases lay in between. Germline CDR1 reads SNHLY; CDR2 reads FYNNEI. The CDR3 spans 13 residues. In DNA, the CDR3 is TGTGCCAGCAGTGAAGGGCAGGTCTACGAGCAGTACTTC. It codes for CASSEGQVYEQYF.

In its sample, this clonotype was seen many times. V is TRBV18 and J is TRBJ1-2, with unresolved D. The germline gives CDR1 KGHSH, CDR2 LQKENI. Deletions cut 0 bases from V and 4 bases from J, with 9 bases between. The CDR3 is made up of 14 amino acids. CDR3 sequence reads: CASSPPQGFYGYTF. The DNA for the CDR3 is TGTGCCAGCTCACCACCACAAGGGTTCTATGGCTACACCTTC.

In DNA form, the CDR3 reads TGTGCCAGCAGTTTACGGGGGTTCACCGGGGAGCTGTTTTTT. Residues: CASSLRGFTGELFF. The chain links TRBV12-3 or TRBV12-4 to TRBJ2-2; D is possibly TRBD2 (6 bases). Trimming took 2 bases from V and 4 from J, leaving 8 bases between them. There are 14 residues in the CDR3.

This clonotype has a count of ten or more. The chain combines TRBV20-1 with TRBJ2-3; D is possibly TRBD2 (6 bases). The CDR3 covers 14 residues. CDR1 DFQATT and CDR2 SNEGSKA come from the germline V gene (reference sequence). V was trimmed by 6 bases and J by 2 bases, leaving 15 bases between them. In DNA form, the CDR3 reads TGCAGTGCCCCGCGGGAAGGAAACACAGATACGCAGTATTTT. Residues: CSAPREGNTDTQYF.

This clonotype occurred many times. This sequence joins TRBV28 and TRBJ2-2, with D tentatively TRBD1 (5 bases). Germline CDR1 MDHEN, CDR2 SYDVKM. Deletions cut 10 bases from V and 0 bases from J, with 18 bases between. CDR3 length: 16 amino acids. The CDR3 coding sequence is TGTGCCACCTCGATTTACAGGAGTGCGAACACCGGGGAGCTGTTTTTT. This translates into CATSIYRSANTGELFF.

This clonotype was seen many times. The chain employs TRBV18 and TRBJ1-1, with D uncertain. This CDR3 contains 15 residues. Germline V gives CDR1 KGHSH, CDR2 LQKENI. The germline V and J ends were trimmed by 3 bases and 5 bases, with 16 bases remaining between them. The CDR3 region has the DNA TGTGCCAGCTCACCTTATCGATCGGGTTGGACTGAAGCTTTCTTT. The encoded protein is CASSPYRSGWTEAFF.